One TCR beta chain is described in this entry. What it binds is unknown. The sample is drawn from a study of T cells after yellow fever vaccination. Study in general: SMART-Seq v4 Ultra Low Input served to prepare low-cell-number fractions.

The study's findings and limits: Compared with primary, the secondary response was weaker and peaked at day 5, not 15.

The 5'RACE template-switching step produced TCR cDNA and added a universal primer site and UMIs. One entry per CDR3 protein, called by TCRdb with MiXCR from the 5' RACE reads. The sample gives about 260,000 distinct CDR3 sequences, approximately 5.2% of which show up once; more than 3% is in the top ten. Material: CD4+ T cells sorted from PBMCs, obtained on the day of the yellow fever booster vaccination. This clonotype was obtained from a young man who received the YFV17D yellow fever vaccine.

For the CDR3, the DNA is TGTGCCAGCAGTTACCACACCAGGGCTGGTTTGGACGAGCAGTACGTC. It codes for CASSYHTRAGLDEQYV. The genes are TRBV6-2 or TRBV6-3 and TRBJ2-7, with D tentatively TRBD1 (5 bases). CDR1 is MNHEY and CDR2 is SVGEGT in the germline V gene. The CDR3 sequence is 16 residues long. V was trimmed by 2 bases and J by 5 bases, leaving 19 bases between them.